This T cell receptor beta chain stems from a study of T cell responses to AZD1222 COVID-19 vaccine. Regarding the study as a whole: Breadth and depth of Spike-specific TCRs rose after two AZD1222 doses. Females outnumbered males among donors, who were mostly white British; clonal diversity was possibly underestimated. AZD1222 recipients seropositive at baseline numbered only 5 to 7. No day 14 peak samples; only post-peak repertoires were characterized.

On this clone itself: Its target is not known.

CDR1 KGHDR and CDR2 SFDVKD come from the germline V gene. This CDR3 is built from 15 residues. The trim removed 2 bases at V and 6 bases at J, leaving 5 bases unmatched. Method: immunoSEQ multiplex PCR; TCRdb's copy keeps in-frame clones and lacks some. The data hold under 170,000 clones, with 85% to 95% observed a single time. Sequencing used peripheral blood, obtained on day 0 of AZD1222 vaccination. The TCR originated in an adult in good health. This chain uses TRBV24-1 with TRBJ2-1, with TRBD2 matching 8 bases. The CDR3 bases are TGTGCCACCAGTGATTCGGGACTAGACCTCAATGAGCAGTTCTTC. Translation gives CATSDSGLDLNEQFF.